The present T cell receptor (beta chain) was sequenced within a study of shared clonotypes between healthy human individuals. Sequenced by immunoSEQ multiplex PCR; TCRdb stores in-frame clones only, minus some. The repertoire holds about 2 million clones, roughly 94% seen once, with 0.1% to 0.15% in the top ten. V shed 5 bases and J 8 bases; nucleotides not matched to a gene: 15. Germline lookup yields CDR1 SGHTA and CDR2 FQGTGA. The CDR3 length is 17 residues. The receptor's source is a man between 18 and 35 years old in good health. The rearrangement joins TRBV7-3 to TRBJ2-3; 11 nucleotides line up with TRBD2. Sequenced input: naive CD4+ T cells sorted from blood. Specified subset: CD45RA+ positively selected. The CDR3 is CASSHALAGGTLGTQYF. CDR3 DNA sequence: TGTGCCAGCAGCCACGCATTAGCGGGGGGGACCTTGGGTACGCAGTATTTT. The complete variable domain, with remaining parts taken from reference TRBV7-3 and TRBJ2-3, reads GAGVSQTPSNKVTEKGKYVELRCDPISGHTALYWYRQSLGQGPEFLIYFQGTGAADDSGLPNDRFFAVRPEGSVSTLKIQRTERGDSAVYLCASSHALAGGTLGTQYFGPGTRLTVL.